This T cell receptor (beta chain) was identified during a study of monozygotic twins with inflammatory bowel disease. Researchers ran eight separate cDNA reactions for each sample. TCRdb re-analyzed the 5' RACE reads; it lists each CDR3 protein once, without DNA. This sample carries tens of thousands of distinct CDR3 sequences, with roughly 7% going to the ten biggest clones. The V gene's germline CDR1 is SGHKS and CDR2 YYEKEE (reference sequence). This CDR3 is 15 amino acids long. For this clonotype: Antigen: not known.

Study-wide results and caveats: Immunosuppressive treatments were not uniform, and this may have added variability to patient repertoires.

Sequenced: blood. This chain uses TRBV5-5 with TRBJ1-5; TCRdb's D call, TRBD1, is unchecked because there is no DNA. The clonotype comes from a human donor with ulcerative colitis or Crohn's disease, or a healthy co-twin of an affected twin (not recorded which). The CDR3 loop is CASSLVGQSNQPQHF.